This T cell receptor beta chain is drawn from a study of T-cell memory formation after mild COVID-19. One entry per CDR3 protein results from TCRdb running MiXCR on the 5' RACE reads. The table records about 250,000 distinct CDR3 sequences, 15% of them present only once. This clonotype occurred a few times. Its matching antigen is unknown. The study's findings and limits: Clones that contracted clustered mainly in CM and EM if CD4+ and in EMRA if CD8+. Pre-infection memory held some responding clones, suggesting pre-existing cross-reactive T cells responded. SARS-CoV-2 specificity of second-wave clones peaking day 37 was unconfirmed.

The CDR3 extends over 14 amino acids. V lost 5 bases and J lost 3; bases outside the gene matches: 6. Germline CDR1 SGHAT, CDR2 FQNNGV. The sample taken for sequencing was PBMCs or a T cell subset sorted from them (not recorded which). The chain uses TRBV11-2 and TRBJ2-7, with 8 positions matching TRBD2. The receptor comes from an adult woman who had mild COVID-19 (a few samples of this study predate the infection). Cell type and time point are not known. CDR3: CASSARTSSYEQYF. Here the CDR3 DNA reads TGTGCCAGCAGCGCCCGGACTAGCAGCTACGAGCAGTACTTC. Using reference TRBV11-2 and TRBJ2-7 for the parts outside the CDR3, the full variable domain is EAGVAQSPRYKIIEKRQSVAFWCNPISGHATLYWYQQILGQGPKLLIQFQNNGVVDDSQLPKDRFSAERLKGVDSTLKIQPAKLEDSAVYLCASSARTSSYEQYFGPGTRLTVT.